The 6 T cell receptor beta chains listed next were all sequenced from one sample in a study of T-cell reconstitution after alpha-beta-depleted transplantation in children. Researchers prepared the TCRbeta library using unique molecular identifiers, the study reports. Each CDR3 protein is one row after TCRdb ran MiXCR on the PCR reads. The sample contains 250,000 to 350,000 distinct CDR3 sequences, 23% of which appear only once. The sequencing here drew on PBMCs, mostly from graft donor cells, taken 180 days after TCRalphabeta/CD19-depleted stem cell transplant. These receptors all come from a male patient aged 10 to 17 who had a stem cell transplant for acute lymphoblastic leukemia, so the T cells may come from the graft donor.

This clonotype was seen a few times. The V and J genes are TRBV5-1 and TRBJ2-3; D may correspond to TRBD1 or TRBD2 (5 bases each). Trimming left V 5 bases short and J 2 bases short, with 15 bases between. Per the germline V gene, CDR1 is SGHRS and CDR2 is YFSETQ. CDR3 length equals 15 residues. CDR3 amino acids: CASRFRDLPTDTQYF. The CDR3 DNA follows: TGCGCCAGCAGGTTCCGGGACCTCCCCACAGATACGCAGTATTTT.

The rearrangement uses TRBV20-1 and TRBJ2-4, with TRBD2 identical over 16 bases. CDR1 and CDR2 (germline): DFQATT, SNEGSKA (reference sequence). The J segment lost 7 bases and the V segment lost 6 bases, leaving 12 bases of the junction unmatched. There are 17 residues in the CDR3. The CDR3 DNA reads TGCAGTGCCCAAAGACCGGGACTAGCGGGAGGGACGAACATTCAGTACTTC. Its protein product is CSAQRPGLAGGTNIQYF.

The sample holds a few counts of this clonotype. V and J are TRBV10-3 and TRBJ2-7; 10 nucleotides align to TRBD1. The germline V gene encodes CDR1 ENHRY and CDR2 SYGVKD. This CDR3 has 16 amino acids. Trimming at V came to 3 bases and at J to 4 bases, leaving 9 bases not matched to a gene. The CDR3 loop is CAISEGTGVLLYEQYF. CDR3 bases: TGTGCCATCAGTGAAGGGACAGGGGTCCTTCTATACGAGCAGTACTTC.

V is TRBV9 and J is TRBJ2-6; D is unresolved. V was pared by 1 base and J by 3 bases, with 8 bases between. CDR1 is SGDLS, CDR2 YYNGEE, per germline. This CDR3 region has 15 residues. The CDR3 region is CASSVHESGANVLTF. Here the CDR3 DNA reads TGTGCCAGCAGCGTACACGAAAGTGGGGCCAACGTCCTGACTTTC.

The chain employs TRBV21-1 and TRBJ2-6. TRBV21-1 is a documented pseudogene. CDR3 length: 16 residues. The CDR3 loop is CASSRRPRSGANVLTF. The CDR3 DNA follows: TGTGCCAGCAGCCGCCGACCTCGCTCTGGGGCCAACGTCCTGACTTTC.

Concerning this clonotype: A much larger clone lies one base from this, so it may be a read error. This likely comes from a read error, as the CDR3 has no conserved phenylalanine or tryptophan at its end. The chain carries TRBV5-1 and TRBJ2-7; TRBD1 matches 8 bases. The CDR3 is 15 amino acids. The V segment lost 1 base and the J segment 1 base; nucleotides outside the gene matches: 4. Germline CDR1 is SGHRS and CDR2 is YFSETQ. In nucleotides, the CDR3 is TGCGCCAGCAGCTTGTCCGGGACAGGTTCCTACGAGCAGTACTCC. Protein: CASSLSGTGSYEQYS.